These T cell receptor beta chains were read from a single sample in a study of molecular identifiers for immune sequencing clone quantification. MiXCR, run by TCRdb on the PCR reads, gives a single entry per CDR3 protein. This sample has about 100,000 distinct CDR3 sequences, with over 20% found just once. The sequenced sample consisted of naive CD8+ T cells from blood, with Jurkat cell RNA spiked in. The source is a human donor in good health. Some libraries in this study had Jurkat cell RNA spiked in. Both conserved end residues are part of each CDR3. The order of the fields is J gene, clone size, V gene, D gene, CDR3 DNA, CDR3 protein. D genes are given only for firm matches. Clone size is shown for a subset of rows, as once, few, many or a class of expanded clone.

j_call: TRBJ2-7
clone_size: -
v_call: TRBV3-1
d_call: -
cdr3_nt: TGTGCCAGCAGCCCCGGCGGTAGCGCCCTCTACGAGCAGTACTTC
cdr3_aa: CASSPGGSALYEQYF

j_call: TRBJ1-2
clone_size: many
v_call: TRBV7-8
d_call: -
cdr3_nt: TGTGCCACGAAAGATGCACTTAACTATGGCTACACCTTC
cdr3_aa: CATKDALNYGYTF

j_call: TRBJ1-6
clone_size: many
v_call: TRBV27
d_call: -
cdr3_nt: TGTGCCAGCGGTATCTTAAAAAATTCACCCCTCCACTTT
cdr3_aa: CASGILKNSPLHF

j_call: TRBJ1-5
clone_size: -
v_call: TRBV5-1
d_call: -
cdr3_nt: TGCGCCAGCAGCTTGGCTGGGGGGAGCAATCAGCCCCAGCATTTT
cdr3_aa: CASSLAGGSNQPQHF

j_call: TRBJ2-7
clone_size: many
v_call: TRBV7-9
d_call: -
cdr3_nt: TGTGCCAGCAGCCCCAGAGACAGCCTCTCCTACGAGCAGTACTTC
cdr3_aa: CASSPRDSLSYEQYF

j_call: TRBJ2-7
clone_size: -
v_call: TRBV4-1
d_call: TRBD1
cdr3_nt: TGCGCCAGCAGTTGGGACAGCTACTACGAGCAGTACTTC
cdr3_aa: CASSWDSYYEQYF

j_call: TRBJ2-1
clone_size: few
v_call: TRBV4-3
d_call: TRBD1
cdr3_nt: TGCGCCAGCAGCCAAGACTTGGGGACAGACAATGAGCAGTTCTTC
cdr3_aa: CASSQDLGTDNEQFF

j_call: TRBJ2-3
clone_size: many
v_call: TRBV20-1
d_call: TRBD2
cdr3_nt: TGCAGTGCTAGGGCTCGGGACTACGTATCGGTCACAGATACGCAGTATTTT
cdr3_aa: CSARARDYVSVTDTQYF

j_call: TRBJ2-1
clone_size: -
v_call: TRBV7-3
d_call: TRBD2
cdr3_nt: TGTGCCAGCAGCTTAATGGCTAGCGGGAGGGCCGTTAATGAGCAGTTCTTC
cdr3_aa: CASSLMASGRAVNEQFF

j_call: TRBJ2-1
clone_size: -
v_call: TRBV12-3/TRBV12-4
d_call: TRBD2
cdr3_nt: TGTGCCAGCACGGGGGGTCGGTATGAGCAGTTCTTC
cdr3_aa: CASTGGRYEQFF

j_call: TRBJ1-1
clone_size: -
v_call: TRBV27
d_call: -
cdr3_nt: TGTGCCAGCAGGGCCCTCCACGGGGCTGGAGCTTTCTTT
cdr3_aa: CASRALHGAGAFF

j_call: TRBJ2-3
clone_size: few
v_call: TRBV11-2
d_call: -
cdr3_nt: TGTGCCAGCAGCTTAGACTCCACGGGGGGCTTCGTTAGCACAGATACGCAGTATTTT
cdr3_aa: CASSLDSTGGFVSTDTQYF

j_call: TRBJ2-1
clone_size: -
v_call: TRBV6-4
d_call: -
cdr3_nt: TGTGCCAGCAGTGACCGGGGTGGGGGCGAGCAGTTCTTC
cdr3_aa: CASSDRGGGEQFF

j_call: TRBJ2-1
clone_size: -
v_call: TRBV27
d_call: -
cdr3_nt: TGTGCCAGCAGCTACGGGACCAATAATGAGCAGTTCTTC
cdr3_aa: CASSYGTNNEQFF

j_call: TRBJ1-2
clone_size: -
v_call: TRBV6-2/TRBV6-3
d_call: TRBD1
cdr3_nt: TGTGCCAGCAGTTACGGGACAGGGGTCGGCTACACCTTC
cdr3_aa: CASSYGTGVGYTF

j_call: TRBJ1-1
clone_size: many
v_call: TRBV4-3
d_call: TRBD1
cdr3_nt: TGCGCCAGCAGCCAAAGGGGGCAGGCTGAAGCTTTCTTT
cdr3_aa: CASSQRGQAEAFF

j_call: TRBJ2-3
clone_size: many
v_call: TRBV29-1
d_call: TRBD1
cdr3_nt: TGCAGCGTCCCGGGACAGATGAGCACAGATACGCAGTATTTT
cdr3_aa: CSVPGQMSTDTQYF

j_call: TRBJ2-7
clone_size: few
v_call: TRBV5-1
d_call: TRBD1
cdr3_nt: TGCGCCAGCAGCTGGGACAGCAGTTGGGAGCAGTACTTC
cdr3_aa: CASSWDSSWEQYF

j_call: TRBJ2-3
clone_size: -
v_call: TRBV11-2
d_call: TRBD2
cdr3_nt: TGTGCCAGCAAACCTGGGGGGGGGGTCGGGGATTATAATACGCAGTATTTT
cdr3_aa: CASKPGGGVGDYNTQYF

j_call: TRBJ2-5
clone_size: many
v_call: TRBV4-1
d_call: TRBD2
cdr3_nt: TGCGCCAGCAGAAGTCTAGCGGGGGGGAGTCAAGAGACCCAGTACTTC
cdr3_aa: CASRSLAGGSQETQYF

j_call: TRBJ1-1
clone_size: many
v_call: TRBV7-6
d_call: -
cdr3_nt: TGTGCCAGCAGCCCCGGGGGGGCGTTCACTGAAGCTTTCTTT
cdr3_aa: CASSPGGAFTEAFF

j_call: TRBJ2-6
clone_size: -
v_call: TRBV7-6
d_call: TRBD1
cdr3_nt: TGTGCCAGCAGCGTCGGACAGGGTCTGGGTTTTGGGGCCAACGTCCTGACTTTC
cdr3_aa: CASSVGQGLGFGANVLTF

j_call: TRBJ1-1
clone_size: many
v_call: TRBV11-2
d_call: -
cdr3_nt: TGTGCCAGCAGCTTAGTAGGGGTGGGGACTGAAGCTTTCTTT
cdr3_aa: CASSLVGVGTEAFF

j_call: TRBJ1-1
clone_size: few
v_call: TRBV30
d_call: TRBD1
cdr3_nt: TGTGCCTGGAGCCAGGGGGCGAGTACTGAAGCTTTCTTT
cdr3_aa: CAWSQGASTEAFF

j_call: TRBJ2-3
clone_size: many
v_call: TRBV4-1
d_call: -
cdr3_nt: TGCGCCAGCAGCCAATCGTGGGCAGATACGCAGTATTTT
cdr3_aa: CASSQSWADTQYF

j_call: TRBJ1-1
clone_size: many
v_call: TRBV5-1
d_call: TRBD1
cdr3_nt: TGCGCCAGCAGCCCCGGGACAGGGGACCTTCCGAACACTGAAGCTTTCTTT
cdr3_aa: CASSPGTGDLPNTEAFF

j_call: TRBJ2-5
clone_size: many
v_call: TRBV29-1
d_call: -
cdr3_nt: TGCAGCGCCGCACGGGCGACGTACCAAGAGACCCAGTACTTC
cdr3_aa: CSAARATYQETQYF

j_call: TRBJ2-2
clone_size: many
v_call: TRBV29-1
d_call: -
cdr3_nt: TGCAGCGTTGATATGAACACCGGGGAGCTGTTTTTT
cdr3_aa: CSVDMNTGELFF

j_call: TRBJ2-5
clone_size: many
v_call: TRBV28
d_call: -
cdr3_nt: TGTGCCAGCAGTTCGCCGGGACGGCAGCAAGAGACCCAGTACTTC
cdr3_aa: CASSSPGRQQETQYF

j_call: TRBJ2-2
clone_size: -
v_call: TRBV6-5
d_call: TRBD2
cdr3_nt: TGTGCCAGCAGCCGGGGGGAAAACACCGGGGAGCTGTTTTTT
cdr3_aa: CASSRGENTGELFF

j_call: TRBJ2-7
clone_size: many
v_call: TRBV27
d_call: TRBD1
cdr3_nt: TGTGCCAGCAGTTCCCTAGGCGGGACAGGGTTCGGCGAGCAGTACTTC
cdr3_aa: CASSSLGGTGFGEQYF

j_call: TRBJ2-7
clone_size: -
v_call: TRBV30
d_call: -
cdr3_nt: TGTGCCTGGAGTGTTTTAGCCGTCGACGAGCAGTACTTC
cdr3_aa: CAWSVLAVDEQYF

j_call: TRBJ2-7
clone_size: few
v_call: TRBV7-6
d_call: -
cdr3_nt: TGTGCCAGCAGCTTGTCCAGAATATACGAGCAGTACTTC
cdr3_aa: CASSLSRIYEQYF

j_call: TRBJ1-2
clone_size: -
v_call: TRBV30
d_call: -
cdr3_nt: TGTGCCTGGAGTTATCTCTCAGGGGCCTATGGCTACACCTTC
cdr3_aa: CAWSYLSGAYGYTF

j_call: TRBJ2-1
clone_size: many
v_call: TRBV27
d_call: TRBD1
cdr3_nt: TGTGCCAGCAGTACCAGGACAGGAGAGCAGTTCTTC
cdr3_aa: CASSTRTGEQFF

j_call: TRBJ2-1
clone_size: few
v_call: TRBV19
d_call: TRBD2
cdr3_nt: TGTGCCAGTAGTGCTCTAGCGGAACCCACCTACAATGAGCAGTTCTTC
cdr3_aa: CASSALAEPTYNEQFF

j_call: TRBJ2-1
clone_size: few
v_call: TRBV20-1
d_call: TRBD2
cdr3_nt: TGCAGTGCTAGAGATCTCAGAGCGGGAGCCTACAATGAGCAGTTCTTC
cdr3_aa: CSARDLRAGAYNEQFF

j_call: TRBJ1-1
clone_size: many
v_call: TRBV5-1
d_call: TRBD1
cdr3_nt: TGCGCCAGCAGCTTGGGACAGGGCCGAACTGAAGCTTTCTTT
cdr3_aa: CASSLGQGRTEAFF

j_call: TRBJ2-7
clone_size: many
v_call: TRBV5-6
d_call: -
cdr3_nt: TGTGCCAGCAGCTTTCCCGACCCCTACGAGCAGTACTTC
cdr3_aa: CASSFPDPYEQYF

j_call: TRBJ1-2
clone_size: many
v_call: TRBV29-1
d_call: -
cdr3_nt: TGCAGCGTTGCCGGGGCTTACTATGGCTACACCTTC
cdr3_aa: CSVAGAYYGYTF

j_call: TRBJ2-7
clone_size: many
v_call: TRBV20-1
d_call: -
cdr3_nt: TGCAGTGCTTCAGACAGGAACTCGTACGAGCAGTACTTC
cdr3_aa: CSASDRNSYEQYF

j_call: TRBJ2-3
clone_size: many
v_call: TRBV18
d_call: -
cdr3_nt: TGTGCCAGCTCACCACCGGGGGAGGTATTTTCCACAGATACGCAGTATTTT
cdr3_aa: CASSPPGEVFSTDTQYF

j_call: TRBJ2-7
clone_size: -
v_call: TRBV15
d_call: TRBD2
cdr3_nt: TGTGCCACCAGCAGAGATTTAATGGGGGGGGACTACGAGCAGTACTTC
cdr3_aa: CATSRDLMGGDYEQYF

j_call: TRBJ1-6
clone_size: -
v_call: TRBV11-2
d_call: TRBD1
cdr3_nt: TGTGCCAGCAGCTTCCCGGACAGGGGGGATTGGTCACCCCTCCACTTT
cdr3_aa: CASSFPDRGDWSPLHF

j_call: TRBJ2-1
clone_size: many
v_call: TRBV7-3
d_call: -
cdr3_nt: TGTGCCAGCAGCTTACGTGGGCTAGTCCCCTACAATGAGCAGTTCTTC
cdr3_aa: CASSLRGLVPYNEQFF

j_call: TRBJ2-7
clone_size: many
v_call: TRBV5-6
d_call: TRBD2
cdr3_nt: TGTGCCAGCAGTGAGGCGGGAGAGTCCTACGAGCAGTACTTC
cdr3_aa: CASSEAGESYEQYF

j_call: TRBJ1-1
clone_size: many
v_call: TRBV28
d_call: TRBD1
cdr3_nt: TGTGCCAGCAGCCCAGGACAGGGGGCGCATGAAGCTTTCTTT
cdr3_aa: CASSPGQGAHEAFF

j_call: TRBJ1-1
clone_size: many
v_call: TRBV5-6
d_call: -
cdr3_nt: TGTGCCAGCAGCTTGGGACAGGCAATGAACACTGAAGCTTTCTTT
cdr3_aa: CASSLGQAMNTEAFF

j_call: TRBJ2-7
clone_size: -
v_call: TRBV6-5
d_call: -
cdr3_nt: TGTGCCAGCAGTTATGGGCCCCTGAGCTCCTACGAGCAGTACTTC
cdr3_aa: CASSYGPLSSYEQYF

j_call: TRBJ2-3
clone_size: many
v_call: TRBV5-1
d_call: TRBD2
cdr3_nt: TGCGCCAGCAGTGGACTAGCGGGGGGCACAGATACGCAGTATTTT
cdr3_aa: CASSGLAGGTDTQYF

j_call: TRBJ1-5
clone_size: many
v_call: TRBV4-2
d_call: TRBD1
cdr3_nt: TGTGCCAGCAGCTACGGGACAGGGGAAAATCAGCCCCAGCATTTT
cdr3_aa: CASSYGTGENQPQHF

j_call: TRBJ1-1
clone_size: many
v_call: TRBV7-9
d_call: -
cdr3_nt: TGTGCCAGCAGCTTGGCGGAGAACACTGAAGCTTTCTTT
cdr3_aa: CASSLAENTEAFF

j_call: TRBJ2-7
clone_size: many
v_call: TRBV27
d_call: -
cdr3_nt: TGTGCCAGCAGTTTCGCGGCCACCTACGAGCAGTACTTC
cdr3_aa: CASSFAATYEQYF

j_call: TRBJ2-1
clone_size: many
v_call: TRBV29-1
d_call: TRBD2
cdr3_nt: TGCAGCGTTGAAGAGGGCGCGGGAGCGTCCTACAATGAGCAGTTCTTC
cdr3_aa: CSVEEGAGASYNEQFF

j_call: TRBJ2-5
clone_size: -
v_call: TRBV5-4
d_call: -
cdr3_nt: TGTGCCAGCAGCTTGGGGTCCGAAGAGACCCAGTACTTC
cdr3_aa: CASSLGSEETQYF

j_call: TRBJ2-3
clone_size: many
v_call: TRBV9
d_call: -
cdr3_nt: TGTGCCAGCAGCGTAGTGGCGGATTTAATTTTCCCACCTAGCACAGATACGCAGTATTTT
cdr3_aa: CASSVVADLIFPPSTDTQYF

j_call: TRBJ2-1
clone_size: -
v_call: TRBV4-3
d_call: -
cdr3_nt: TGCGCCAGCAGCCAAGATTCCCAACTAGCTTCTCCACACAATGAGCAGTGCTTC
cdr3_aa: CASSQDSQLASPHNEQCF